The rows below give T cell receptor beta chains drawn from one sample of a study of blood T cells in healthy people across ages. Via MiXCR, TCRdb re-called the 5' RACE reads, giving one row per CDR3 protein. The table includes 1.5 million to 2 million distinct CDR3 sequences, 49% detected once. Input material: blood. These receptors were taken from a middle-aged woman in good health. Each CDR3 is given with its conserved first and last residue. The order of the fields is V gene, clone size, J gene, D gene, CDR3 DNA, CDR3 protein. D genes are given only for firm matches. The listing skips clone size in some rows; elsewhere it reads once, few, many or a size class.

V gene: TRBV5-1
clone size: -
J gene: TRBJ1-6
D gene: -
CDR3 DNA: TGCGCCAGCAGCAAAGGACACCTTTCGAGCTCCTATAATTCACCCCTCCACTTT
CDR3 protein: CASSKGHLSSSYNSPLHF

V gene: TRBV5-1
clone size: few
J gene: TRBJ2-1
D gene: -
CDR3 DNA: TGCGCCAGCAGCTTCAACAGCAATGAGCAGTTCTTC
CDR3 protein: CASSFNSNEQFF

V gene: TRBV7-6
clone size: few
J gene: TRBJ1-5
D gene: -
CDR3 DNA: TGTGCCAGCAGCCGGGGCGGGGATAGCAATCAGCCCCAGCATTTT
CDR3 protein: CASSRGGDSNQPQHF

V gene: TRBV7-9
clone size: -
J gene: TRBJ1-2
D gene: -
CDR3 DNA: TGTGCCAGCAGCCATGCGGCCGGGCCTAACTATGGCTACACCTTC
CDR3 protein: CASSHAAGPNYGYTF

V gene: TRBV4-2
clone size: -
J gene: TRBJ2-4
D gene: TRBD1
CDR3 DNA: TGTGCCAGCAGCACCTACGGATACAGGGGCATTCAGTACTTC
CDR3 protein: CASSTYGYRGIQYF

V gene: TRBV6-1
clone size: -
J gene: TRBJ2-1
D gene: -
CDR3 DNA: TGTGCCAGCACAGCGTCGATGGGAGAGACCCAGTTCTTC
CDR3 protein: CASTASMGETQFF

V gene: TRBV20-1
clone size: -
J gene: TRBJ1-1
D gene: -
CDR3 DNA: TGCAGTGCTAGACCTAACGTGCCACGGAGTTACACTGAAGCTTTCTTT
CDR3 protein: CSARPNVPRSYTEAFF

V gene: TRBV3-1
clone size: once
J gene: TRBJ2-3
D gene: -
CDR3 DNA: TGTGCCAGCAGCCCATGGACTGGGCGGGATACGCAGTATTTT
CDR3 protein: CASSPWTGRDTQYF

V gene: TRBV4-2
clone size: few
J gene: TRBJ2-1
D gene: -
CDR3 DNA: TGTGCCAGCAGCCAAGGGCGGGGTAGGGGCGATGAGCAGTTCTTC
CDR3 protein: CASSQGRGRGDEQFF

V gene: TRBV28
clone size: -
J gene: TRBJ2-7
D gene: -
CDR3 DNA: TGTGCCAGCAGTTTTAGGCAGGCCGCCAACGAGCAGTACTTC
CDR3 protein: CASSFRQAANEQYF

V gene: TRBV6-1
clone size: few
J gene: TRBJ2-6
D gene: TRBD2
CDR3 DNA: TGTGCCAGCAGTGAAGCCCTAGCGGGGTCAATCTCTGGGGCCAACGTCCTGACTTTC
CDR3 protein: CASSEALAGSISGANVLTF

V gene: TRBV14
clone size: few
J gene: TRBJ2-1
D gene: -
CDR3 DNA: TGTGCCAGCGGGAGGCGTCGGGGGTACAATGAGCAGTTCTTC
CDR3 protein: CASGRRRGYNEQFF

V gene: TRBV6-1
clone size: -
J gene: TRBJ2-1
D gene: TRBD1
CDR3 DNA: TGTGCCAGCAGGAAATACTGGACAGGGGATCCTTCCTACAATGAGCAGTTCTTC
CDR3 protein: CASRKYWTGDPSYNEQFF

V gene: TRBV27
clone size: few
J gene: TRBJ2-7
D gene: -
CDR3 DNA: TGTGCCAGCAGTGGACCCGGGGCAACCTACGAGCAGTACTTC
CDR3 protein: CASSGPGATYEQYF

V gene: TRBV4-3
clone size: -
J gene: TRBJ2-7
D gene: -
CDR3 DNA: TGCGCCAGCAGCCAGGGGGGCCTTGGAACCTGCGAGCAGTACTTC
CDR3 protein: CASSQGGLGTCEQYF

V gene: TRBV20-1
clone size: -
J gene: TRBJ1-6
D gene: -
CDR3 DNA: TGCAGTGCTCGGACAGACCCAAATTCACCCCTCCACTTT
CDR3 protein: CSARTDPNSPLHF

V gene: TRBV20-1
clone size: -
J gene: TRBJ1-4
D gene: -
CDR3 DNA: TGCAGTGCCCAGACCCAGACTGTTGAAAAACTGTTTTTT
CDR3 protein: CSAQTQTVEKLFF

V gene: TRBV28
clone size: -
J gene: TRBJ1-5
D gene: TRBD1
CDR3 DNA: TGTGCCAGCAGTACCCTGGGGACAGGGTATAGCAATCAGCCCCAGCATTTT
CDR3 protein: CASSTLGTGYSNQPQHF

V gene: TRBV11-2
clone size: -
J gene: TRBJ2-5
D gene: -
CDR3 DNA: TGTGCCAGCAGCACAGGGTTCCTTGGGCAAGAGACCCAGTACTTC
CDR3 protein: CASSTGFLGQETQYF

V gene: TRBV5-6
clone size: few
J gene: TRBJ2-3
D gene: -
CDR3 DNA: TGTGCCAGCAGCGCGCCCAGGCGGTCGACAACCCTCACAGATACGCAGTATTTT
CDR3 protein: CASSAPRRSTTLTDTQYF

V gene: TRBV28
clone size: few
J gene: TRBJ1-2
D gene: TRBD1
CDR3 DNA: TGTGCCAGCAGTGGGACAGGGAGCGCCTATGGCTACACCTTC
CDR3 protein: CASSGTGSAYGYTF

V gene: TRBV11-3
clone size: -
J gene: TRBJ2-7
D gene: -
CDR3 DNA: TGTGCCAGCAGCCCCGGGCGGTTAGGGGTCTACGAGCAGTACTTC
CDR3 protein: CASSPGRLGVYEQYF

V gene: TRBV28
clone size: -
J gene: TRBJ1-1
D gene: -
CDR3 DNA: TGTGCCAGCAGCAGAATAGGGTGGAACACTGAAGCTTTCTTT
CDR3 protein: CASSRIGWNTEAFF

V gene: TRBV27
clone size: few
J gene: TRBJ1-2
D gene: -
CDR3 DNA: TGTGCCAGCAGTTTAAATGGACAGTTTTATTATGGCTACACCTTC
CDR3 protein: CASSLNGQFYYGYTF

V gene: TRBV4-3
clone size: few
J gene: TRBJ2-1
D gene: TRBD1
CDR3 DNA: TGCGCCAGCAGCCAAGTCACAGGACAGGGGAAGTTCTTC
CDR3 protein: CASSQVTGQGKFF

V gene: TRBV14
clone size: -
J gene: TRBJ2-1
D gene: -
CDR3 DNA: TGTGCCAGCAGCCGAAATAGTCCGGGCGCCTCCTACTACAATGAGCAGTTCTTC
CDR3 protein: CASSRNSPGASYYNEQFF

V gene: TRBV4-3
clone size: -
J gene: TRBJ1-2
D gene: -
CDR3 DNA: TGCGCCGGCAGCCAAGAAAAGGCAGGGGAGGATGGCTACACCTTC
CDR3 protein: CAGSQEKAGEDGYTF

V gene: TRBV27
clone size: few
J gene: TRBJ2-5
D gene: TRBD2
CDR3 DNA: TGTGCCAGCAGTCCTGGAATCGCGGGGGAGCAGTACTTC
CDR3 protein: CASSPGIAGEQYF

V gene: TRBV4-1
clone size: -
J gene: TRBJ2-5
D gene: -
CDR3 DNA: TGCGCCAGCATTCCTGTGGGGGGTGAGACCCAGTACTTC
CDR3 protein: CASIPVGGETQYF

V gene: TRBV6-6
clone size: many
J gene: TRBJ2-6
D gene: -
CDR3 DNA: TGTGCCAGCAGCAGGGTATCAGGGGCCAACGTCCTGACTTTC
CDR3 protein: CASSRVSGANVLTF

V gene: TRBV12-3/TRBV12-4
clone size: -
J gene: TRBJ1-5
D gene: -
CDR3 DNA: TGTGCCAGCAGTTTAGACCTAAGCAATCAGCCCCAGCATTTT
CDR3 protein: CASSLDLSNQPQHF

V gene: TRBV5-1
clone size: -
J gene: TRBJ1-1
D gene: -
CDR3 DNA: TGCGCCAGCAGCTTGGATGGGAGTCTTGTAAACACTGAAGCTTTCTTT
CDR3 protein: CASSLDGSLVNTEAFF

V gene: TRBV7-3
clone size: -
J gene: TRBJ2-5
D gene: -
CDR3 DNA: TGTGCCGGCAGCTCGGGGGTAGGAGAGACCCAGTACTTC
CDR3 protein: CAGSSGVGETQYF

V gene: TRBV7-3
clone size: -
J gene: TRBJ2-5
D gene: -
CDR3 DNA: TGTGCCAGCAGCAGAGTCGTGTCAGAGACCCAGTACTTC
CDR3 protein: CASSRVVSETQYF

V gene: TRBV20-1
clone size: -
J gene: TRBJ2-3
D gene: -
CDR3 DNA: TGCAGTGCTAGACCCCCGGGAACTACGCAGTATTTT
CDR3 protein: CSARPPGTTQYF

V gene: TRBV20-1
clone size: few
J gene: TRBJ1-2
D gene: -
CDR3 DNA: TGCAGTGCTAGACCCAATCTCGGTAACGTGGACGGACCCTCTAACTATGGCTACACCTTC
CDR3 protein: CSARPNLGNVDGPSNYGYTF

V gene: TRBV7-9
clone size: -
J gene: TRBJ1-5
D gene: TRBD1
CDR3 DNA: TGTGCCAGCAGCTCCCAGGGGGCGCGCAATCAGCCCCAGCATTTT
CDR3 protein: CASSSQGARNQPQHF

V gene: TRBV5-1
clone size: -
J gene: TRBJ2-3
D gene: -
CDR3 DNA: TGCGCCAGCAGCTCACGGGGGCAACCGGCAGATACGCAGTATTTT
CDR3 protein: CASSSRGQPADTQYF

V gene: TRBV20-1
clone size: -
J gene: TRBJ1-6
D gene: TRBD1
CDR3 DNA: TGCAGTGCTAGTCCCGACAGGGGGTTTAGATCACCCCTCCACTTT
CDR3 protein: CSASPDRGFRSPLHF

V gene: TRBV7-9
clone size: -
J gene: TRBJ1-2
D gene: -
CDR3 DNA: TGTGCCAGCAGCTTAAATCCCCTGGATGGCTACACCTTC
CDR3 protein: CASSLNPLDGYTF